This T cell receptor (beta chain) stems from a study of T cells after yellow fever vaccination. Synthesis of TCR cDNA relied on 5'RACE template switching, which attached a universal primer site and UMIs. Via MiXCR, TCRdb re-called the 5' RACE reads, giving one row per CDR3 protein. Altogether some 320,000 distinct CDR3 sequences are present, about 4.5% being singletons, with the ten largest covering roughly a fifth. CDR3 length: 15 residues. V was clipped by 6 bases and J by 1 base, with 13 bases between them. The sample was PBMCs, taken 15 days after the yellow fever booster vaccination. The origin of this receptor is a man between 18 and 29 years old who received the YFV17D yellow fever vaccine. V gene TRBV12-3 or TRBV12-4 combines with J gene TRBJ2-4; D remains ambiguous. CDR3: CASSPGPPAKNIQYF. The CDR3 bases are TGTGCCAGCAGCCCCGGACCGCCGGCCAAAAACATTCAGTACTTC.